This T cell receptor (beta chain) was documented in a study of cytomegalovirus exposure and HLA in healthy donors. Notes on the study in general: Across donors, most TCRs were seen rarely, yet some public ones were widespread. It has been reported that TCR beta sequences accurately predicted the HLA-A and HLA-B alleles of most subjects. Links to common viral pathogens appeared, in a later analysis, for several of the most significant clusters. A further, later analysis showed that HLA-associated TCR beta chains (compared with equally common others) were more clonally expanded.

The germline V gene encodes CDR1 SGHRS and CDR2 YFSETQ. Trimming left V 4 bases short and J 4 bases short, with 17 bases between. CDR3 length: 15 amino acids. Primers included in the PCR were 60 Vbeta and 13 Jbeta primers. Repertoires were generated with immunoSEQ multiplex PCR, while TCRdb's copy carries only in-frame clones and drops some. The sample lists around 91,000 clones; roughly 83% were seen once. As regards this clone: What it binds is not known.

V usage is TRBV5-1 and J usage is TRBJ1-1; D call uncertain. Sequenced sample: PBMCs. The clonotype originates from a man in his late teens or twenties in good health and CMV-seronegative. The CDR3 spells CASSPEGILGTEAFF. The CDR3 region has the DNA TGCGCCAGCAGCCCCGAGGGAATCCTGGGCACTGAAGCTTTCTTT. Drawing the rest from reference TRBV5-1 and TRBJ1-1, the complete variable domain is KAGVTQTPRYLIKTRGQQVTLSCSPISGHRSVSWYQQTPGQGLQFLFEYFSETQRNKGNFPGRFSGRQFSNSRSEMNVSTLELGDSALYLCASSPEGILGTEAFFGQGTRLTVV.